The 11 T cell receptor beta chains given below trace back to one sample, sequenced in a study of blood T cells in healthy people across ages (dated by TCRdb to about 2015). The library relied on 5' RACE. Sequencing instrument: Illumina HiSeq 2500. A second roughly 7 to 11 cycle PCR used a sample-barcoded 5' primer and a J-beta primer mix. TCRdb took the public reads, trimmed them with fastp at Q25, ran MiXCR for clone calling and kept in-frame beta chains. CDR3 protein duplicates are merged, each entry listing the most common genes and DNA. The table for this sample lists roughly 1.7 million distinct CDR3 sequences; roughly 32% of them were counted only once. Approximately 10% of the sample goes to the ten largest clones. Input material: blood. These receptors all stem from a woman between 25 and 40 years old in good health.

The chain carries TRBV7-2 and TRBJ2-7; D call uncertain. The germline CDR1 and CDR2 sequences are SGHTA and FQGNSA. V lost 5 bases and J 7 bases, leaving 15 bases between the germline ends. The CDR3 runs to 13 residues. CDR3 DNA sequence: TGTGCCAGCAGCACCCACGTGCATCTTGAGCAGTACTTC. Its protein is CASSTHVHLEQYF.

This clonotype was seen a single time. The chain links TRBV24-1 to TRBJ1-2; D ambiguous. In germline, CDR1 is KGHDR, CDR2 SFDVKD. The germline V and J ends were trimmed by 2 bases and 1 base, with 10 bases remaining between them. The CDR3 has 15 residues. CDR3 sequence: CATSDSSAFNYGYTF. CDR3 nucleotides: TGTGCCACCAGTGATTCGTCGGCCTTTAACTATGGCTACACCTTC.

This clonotype was recorded a few times. The chain uses TRBV11-2 and TRBJ2-5; TRBD1 or TRBD2 may be the D gene (5 bases each). The germline V gene encodes CDR1 SGHAT and CDR2 FQNNGV. This CDR3 has 13 amino acids. Trimming removed 9 bases at V and 4 bases at J, with 15 bases between. The CDR3 DNA reads TGTGCCAGACCGGGACCGAGGACAGAGACCCAGTACTTC. It yields the protein CARPGPRTETQYF.

This clonotype came up a few times. V usage is TRBV2 and J usage is TRBJ2-7, with 9 positions matching TRBD1. Trimming took 6 bases from V and 5 from J; bases not matched to a gene: 5. The CDR3 is 13 amino acids. From germline, CDR1 is SNHLY and CDR2 FYNNEI. CDR3 bases: TGTGCCAGCAGGGGGGACAGGGTCAACGAGCAGTACTTC. Amino acids: CASRGDRVNEQYF.

Notes on this clonotype: An end of the junction differs from the germline gene, which may be a read error. The chain is built from TRBV29-1 and TRBJ2-7; D is perhaps TRBD1 (5 bases). The germline V gene has CDR1 SQVTM and CDR2 ANQGSEA. The CDR3 loop spans 13 amino acids. CDR3 loop: CSVEGGEFYERYF. CDR3 DNA: TGCAGCGTTGAAGGGGGCGAGTTCTACGAGCGGTACTTC.

Notes on this clonotype: The germline gene is not matched at one end of the junction; a read error may be the cause. V gene TRBV4-2 combines with J gene TRBJ2-3; the match to TRBD2 covers 8 bases. The CDR3 length is 15 residues. CDR1 is LGHNA, CDR2 YNFKEQ, per germline. CDR3 region: CASNQSGGRSDTQYF. The CDR3 bases are TGTGCCAGCAACCAAAGCGGGGGCCGTTCAGATACGCAGTATTTT.

In this sample, this clonotype turned up a few times. This chain connects TRBV4-2 to TRBJ2-1; D remains unclear. Germline V gene data show CDR1 as LGHNA and CDR2 as YNFKEQ. The CDR3 is made up of 15 amino acids. V lost 0 bases and J lost 3, with 9 bases in between. The CDR3 region has the DNA TGTGCCAGCAGCCAAGATCGCCTAGTCTACAATGAGCAGTTCTTC. Its protein product is CASSQDRLVYNEQFF.

This clonotype was seen more than once but under ten times. The V call is TRBV4-1, the J call TRBJ2-1, with D possibly TRBD2 on 5 matching bases. The CDR3 is 16 amino acids. Germline CDR1 MGHRA, CDR2 YSYEKL. Trimming stripped 0 bases from V and 6 bases from J, with 15 bases between. The CDR3 DNA reads as TGCGCCAGCAGCCAAGAATCAGCGGTTCTATCCAATGAGCAGTTCTTC. Its translation is CASSQESAVLSNEQFF.

This chain links TRBV5-5 with TRBJ2-5; D gene unclear. Trimming took off 0 bases at V and 2 bases at J, with 11 bases between the two ends. Germline assignment: CDR1 SGHKS and CDR2 YYEKEE (reference sequence). This CDR3 is built from 15 residues. The CDR3 region is CASSLAGNRQETQYF. The CDR3 DNA is TGTGCCAGCAGCTTGGCCGGAAACAGACAAGAGACCCAGTACTTC.

Concerning this clonotype: The junction departs from the called germline gene at one end, perhaps through a read error. V and J are TRBV4-1 and TRBJ2-5; 13 bases map to TRBD2. Germline values: CDR1 MGHRA, CDR2 YSYEKL. The CDR3 has 17 amino acids. CDR3 protein: CAGSQVGLAGVQETQYF. CDR3 sequence (DNA): TGCGCCGGCAGCCAAGTTGGACTAGCGGGAGTTCAAGAGACCCAGTACTTC.

The chain is built from TRBV14 and TRBJ2-5; tentatively, D is TRBD2 (5 bases). From germline, CDR1 is SGHDN and CDR2 FVKESK. The CDR3 is 14 amino acids. Between the trimmed V and J ends, which lost 1 base and 7 bases, there was a span of 13 bases. Written as DNA, the CDR3 is TGTGCCAGCAGCCAAGTCGGGGATTGGGGGACCCAGTACTTC. Protein: CASSQVGDWGTQYF. Full variable domain (remainder filled in from reference TRBV14 and TRBJ2-5): EAGVTQFPSHSVIEKGQTVTLRCDPISGHDNLYWYRRVMGKEIKFLLHFVKESKQDESGMPNNRFLAERTGGTYSTLKVQPAELEDSGVYFCASSQVGDWGTQYFGPGTRLLVL.